This T cell receptor beta chain was documented in a study of cytomegalovirus exposure and HLA in healthy donors. The CDR3 runs 16 residues. Germline V gene data show CDR1 as ENHRY and CDR2 as SYGVKD. Losses at the gene ends were 4 bases for V and 4 bases for J; bases not matched to a gene: 9. Of note for this clone: What it binds is not known.

TCRdb keeps only in-frame clones here, not all; method: immunoSEQ multiplex PCR. The table shows roughly 90,000 clones, with approximately 95% occurring only once. Broader study findings: Most TCRs appeared rarely, but some public TCRs recurred in many donors.

V and J are TRBV10-3 and TRBJ1-1, with 10 bases lining up with TRBD1. The sequencing input was PBMCs. The TCR comes from a woman aged 30 to 39 in good health and CMV-seropositive. The CDR3 DNA reads as TGTGCCATCAGTGTTCGACAGGGGGCCCCGGTCACTGAAGCTTTCTTT. This sequence encodes CAISVRQGAPVTEAFF.